This T cell receptor beta chain was sequenced for a study of T cell changes during pregnancy in multiple sclerosis (dated 2019 in TCRdb). About the investigation overall: The study looked at changes in the T cell repertoire across pregnancy in women with multiple sclerosis.

V is clipped by 3 bases and J by 6 bases, and the sequence between their germline boundaries is 12 bases long. The CDR3 covers 14 residues, taking in both the cysteine and the phenylalanine. The only DNA kept is the CDR3, 42 bases in frame from the first base. From the germline V gene, CDR1 is MDHEN and CDR2 is SYDVKM. Receptors were amplified or captured by the immunoSEQ multiplex PCR assay. TCRdb retrieved this table from immuneACCESS and kept in-frame rearrangements only. Not all clones are present; in checked studies, unresolved V genes account for under half, and no reason is known for the remainder. The sample data list some 39,000 clones, and approximately 90% of these were observed just once. 0.3% to 0.4% of the sample rests with the top ten. Turning to this clone: It lacks a known antigen. The record has no base qualities; no much larger clone is one base away.

The material was CD4+ T cells from peripheral blood mononuclear cells, obtained in the third trimester of pregnancy. The receptor's source is a female donor in good health, enrolled as a control in a pregnancy study. This chain joins TRBV28 to TRBJ1-5; no confident D gene assignment can be made. In nucleotide form, the sequence is TGTGCCAGCAGTTTTAGAGGGTCGGGTCAGCCCCAGCATTTT. This yields the protein CASSFRGSGQPQHF.